A selection of T cell receptor beta chains follows, all from one sample in a study of radiation and T cells in renal cell carcinoma. Some clones are missing from TCRdb's copy, which holds only in-frame ones; the method was immunoSEQ multiplex PCR. The repertoire holds about 22,000 clones, with 80% as singletons. The sample here was blood, taken from a patient whose treatment included radiotherapy and nephrectomy. These receptors all come from a man aged 55 to 70 with renal cell carcinoma. CDR3s include the opening cysteine and the closing phenylalanine or tryptophan. Fields, in order: V gene, clone size, J gene, D gene, CDR3 DNA, CDR3 protein. The D gene is left open where the match is weak. Only part of the rows carry a size: once, few, many, or a class if the clone is expanded.

>TRBV7-8|-|TRBJ2-1|-
TGTGCCAGCAGCCTTATAGCGGCCTCCTACAATGAGCAGTTCTTC
CASSLIAASYNEQFF
>TRBV9|-|TRBJ2-7|-
TGTGCCAGCAGCGTGGACGGGGACGTCTACGAGCAGTACTTC
CASSVDGDVYEQYF
>TRBV4-3|-|TRBJ1-2|TRBD1
TGCGCCAGCAGCCCGACAGGGTGGAAGGGCTACACCTTC
CASSPTGWKGYTF
>TRBV6-1|-|TRBJ2-5|TRBD1
TGTGCCAGCGAGGGACAGCCGGGGGAGACCCAGTACTTC
CASEGQPGETQYF
>TRBV2|-|TRBJ1-5|TRBD1
TGTGCCAACAGTGGGACAGGGGGTATCAATCAGCCCCAGCATTTT
CANSGTGGINQPQHF
>TRBV18|-|TRBJ1-2|-
TGTGCCAGCTCACCAAGGGGTTATGGCTACACCTTC
CASSPRGYGYTF
>TRBV5-1|-|TRBJ2-5|TRBD2
TGCGCCAGCAGGAGAGCGGGAGGGGAGAGCGAGACCCAGTACTTC
CASRRAGGESETQYF
>TRBV15|-|TRBJ2-7|-
TGTGCCACCAGCCCGACGAGCAGCCGATTCTACGAGCAGTACTTC
CATSPTSSRFYEQYF
>TRBV6-1|-|TRBJ1-2|-
TGTGCCAGCAGCAGGGCGGGGAACTATGGCTACACCTTC
CASSRAGNYGYTF
>TRBV29-1|-|TRBJ2-3|-
TGCAGCGTCCGGCCCGCCACTCAGACCTCTGGCACAGATACGCAGTATTTT
CSVRPATQTSGTDTQYF
>TRBV7-2|once|TRBJ2-1|-
TGTGCCAGCAGCTTAGGGGTAAACAATGAGCAGTTCTTC
CASSLGVNNEQFF
>TRBV5-1|-|TRBJ1-2|-
TGCGCCAGCAGCGGGTCAGGGGCTACTAACTATGGCTACACCTTC
CASSGSGATNYGYTF
>TRBV10-3|few|TRBJ1-5|-
TGTGCCATCAGTGAGTCGGAAAGCAATCAGCCCCAGCATTTT
CAISESESNQPQHF
>TRBV21-1|-|TRBJ2-2|-
TGTGCCAGCAGAATCAGAACCCGGGCGCAGGGGTTTCTAGGGGGTACCACCGGGGAGCTGTTTTTT
CASRIRTRAQGFLGGTTGELFF
>TRBV6-6|-|TRBJ1-1|-
TGTGCCAGCAGTGACGGACAGAACACTGAAGCTTTCTTT
CASSDGQNTEAFF
>TRBV7-9|-|TRBJ1-1|-
TGTGCCAGCAGCGGCTACTCCATGAACACTGAAGCTTTCTTT
CASSGYSMNTEAFF
>TRBV18|once|TRBJ2-7|TRBD2
TGTGCCAGCTCACCCGGCATGGGCGGGAGCACACCCTACGAGCAGTACTTC
CASSPGMGGSTPYEQYF
>TRBV7-8|-|TRBJ2-2|TRBD1
TGTGCCAGCAGCCTCGGGGACAGCACCGGGGAGCTGTTTTTT
CASSLGDSTGELFF
>TRBV9|-|TRBJ1-6|-
TGTGCCAGCGGTGGGAACGGGCCGCCCTATAATTCACCCCTCCACTTT
CASGGNGPPYNSPLHF
>TRBV6-5|medium-sized|TRBJ1-4|-
TGTGCCAGCAGGATCGGGGGGCACGAAAAACTGTTTTTT
CASRIGGHEKLFF
>TRBV5-1|-|TRBJ2-1|-
TGCGCCAGCAGCTTGGAGAGCTCCTACAATGAGCAGTTCTTC
CASSLESSYNEQFF
>TRBV6-1|-|TRBJ1-4|-
TGTGCCAGCAGTGGAATGGACAGAGCAAATGAAAAACTGTTTTTT
CASSGMDRANEKLFF
>TRBV19|-|TRBJ1-5|-
TGTGCCAGTAGAATGGACAGCTCCAGTAATCAGCCCCAGCATTTT
CASRMDSSSNQPQHF
>TRBV5-6|-|TRBJ1-2|-
TGTGCCAGCAGCCGCCAGGGTGGCTACACCTTC
CASSRQGGYTF
>TRBV7-2|-|TRBJ2-6|-
TGTGCCAGCAGCTTTCGCTCTGGGGCCAACGTCCTGACTTTC
CASSFRSGANVLTF
>TRBV2|-|TRBJ2-1|-
TGTGCCAGCAGGGCAAGCTCGATCAATGAGCAGTTCTTC
CASRASSINEQFF
>TRBV2|few|TRBJ1-1|-
TGTGCCAGCAGGAGGCCGGGGGTGGGCACTGAAGCTTTCTTT
CASRRPGVGTEAFF
>TRBV5-1|-|TRBJ2-7|TRBD1
TGCGCCAGCAGCCAGTACCCCCGACAGGGGGAAGCCTACGAGCAGTACTTC
CASSQYPRQGEAYEQYF
>TRBV7-9|-|TRBJ2-3|TRBD1
TGTGCCAGCAGCTTATATTCAGGGGGCATGGATACGCAGTATTTT
CASSLYSGGMDTQYF
>TRBV2|-|TRBJ1-5|-
TGTGCCAGCAGTGAAAGGGCAGGGGAACAGCCCCAGCATTTT
CASSERAGEQPQHF
>TRBV29-1|-|TRBJ2-7|TRBD2
TGCAGCGTTGACTACTCGGGAGGGGATCGCGAGCAGTACTTC
CSVDYSGGDREQYF
>TRBV5-1|-|TRBJ2-3|-
TGCGCCAGCAGATTAATACCCGACACAGATACGCAGTATTTT
CASRLIPDTDTQYF
>TRBV5-6|-|TRBJ1-2|-
TGTGCCAGCCGAGGAGGGGTTTCCCCCAGCTATGGCTACACCTTC
CASRGGVSPSYGYTF
>TRBV5-4|-|TRBJ2-1|TRBD2
TGTGCCAGCAGCTTGGTTTCTAGCGGGAGAGGTAATGAGCAGTTCTTC
CASSLVSSGRGNEQFF
>TRBV7-2|-|TRBJ2-5|TRBD2
TGTGCCAGCAGCTTAGGGGACGCTAGGACTAGGGAGACCCAGTACTTC
CASSLGDARTRETQYF
>TRBV7-9|-|TRBJ2-1|-
TGTGCCAGCAGCTTAAATCAGGGGAAGAAAGACAATGAGCAGTTCTTC
CASSLNQGKKDNEQFF
>TRBV9|-|TRBJ2-7|-
TGTGCCAGCAGCCCCCAGGATTTTTACGAGCAGTACTTC
CASSPQDFYEQYF
>TRBV2|once|TRBJ2-7|-
TGTGCCAGCAGTGGAGGGACCTACGAGCAGTACTTC
CASSGGTYEQYF
>TRBV30|-|TRBJ2-7|-
TGTGCCTGGAGATACGCTAGTGGCCCCCGCTCCTACGAGCAGTACTTC
CAWRYASGPRSYEQYF
>TRBV19|-|TRBJ1-2|TRBD1
TGTGCCAGTAGTATAGTAGGGACAGGGGCTGGCTACACCTTC
CASSIVGTGAGYTF
>TRBV7-2|-|TRBJ2-1|TRBD2
TGTGCCAGCAGCTTAAGGTCCGGAGGCGGGAGCTCCTACAATGAGCAGTTCTTC
CASSLRSGGGSSYNEQFF